This T cell receptor beta chain was documented in a study of blood T cell repertoires in COVID-19. Sequencing used immunoSEQ multiplex PCR; TCRdb keeps in-frame clones, though not all of them. The sample consists of 90,000 or so clones, more than 75% of them appearing once. The specimen sequenced was peripheral blood. This receptor was identified in a human donor in a cohort sampled during active COVID-19.

Here the CDR3 reads CASSLPGQPQHF. For the CDR3, the DNA is TGTGCCAGCAGCCTCCCCGGTCAGCCCCAGCATTTT. The genes are TRBV28 and TRBJ1-5; no reliable D call. Trimming removed 6 bases at V and 6 bases at J, with 9 bases between. The CDR3 runs to 12 residues. The germline gives CDR1 MDHEN, CDR2 SYDVKM.